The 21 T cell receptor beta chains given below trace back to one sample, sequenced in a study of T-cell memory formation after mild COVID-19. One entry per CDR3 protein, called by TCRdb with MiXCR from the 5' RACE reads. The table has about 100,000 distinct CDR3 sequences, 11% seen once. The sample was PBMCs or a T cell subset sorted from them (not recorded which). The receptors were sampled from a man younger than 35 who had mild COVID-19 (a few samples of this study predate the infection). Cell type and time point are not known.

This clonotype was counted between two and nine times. In DNA form, the CDR3 reads TGTGCCAGCACCCTCGTCGAGCAGTACGTC. Translating gives CASTLVEQYV. J is TRBJ2-7 and V is TRBV5-8; D unresolved. Looked up from germline, CDR1 is SGHTS and CDR2 is YDEGEE. The CDR3 loop spans 10 amino acids. The germline V and J ends were trimmed by 6 bases and 6 bases, with 7 bases remaining between them.

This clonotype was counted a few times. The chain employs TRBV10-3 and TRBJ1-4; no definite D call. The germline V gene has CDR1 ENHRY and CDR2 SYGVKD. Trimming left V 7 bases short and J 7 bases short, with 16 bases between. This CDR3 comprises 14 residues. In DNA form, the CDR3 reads TGTGCCATCATCCCGTCATCTAATATTGAAAAACTGTTTTTT. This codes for CAIIPSSNIEKLFF.

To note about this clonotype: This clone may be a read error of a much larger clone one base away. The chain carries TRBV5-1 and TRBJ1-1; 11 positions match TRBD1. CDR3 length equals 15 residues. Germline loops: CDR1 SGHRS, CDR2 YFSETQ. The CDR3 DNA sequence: TGCGCCAGCAGCTTGGAGAGGACAGGGGGCACTGAATCTTTCTTT. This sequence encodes CASSLERTGGTESFF.

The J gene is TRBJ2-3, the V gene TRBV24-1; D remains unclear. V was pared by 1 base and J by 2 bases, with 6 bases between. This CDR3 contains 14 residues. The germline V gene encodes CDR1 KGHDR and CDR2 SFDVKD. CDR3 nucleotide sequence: TGTGCCACCAGTGATTTAGGCAACACAGATACGCAGTATTTT. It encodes CATSDLGNTDTQYF.

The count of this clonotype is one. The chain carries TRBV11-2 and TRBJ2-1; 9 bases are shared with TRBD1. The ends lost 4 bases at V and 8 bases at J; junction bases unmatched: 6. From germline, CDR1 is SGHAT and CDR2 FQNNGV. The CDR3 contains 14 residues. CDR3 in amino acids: CASSSGTGSYEQFF. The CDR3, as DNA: TGTGCCAGCAGCTCCGGGACAGGGTCTTATGAGCAGTTCTTC.

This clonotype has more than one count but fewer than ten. The CDR3: CSVRDRVETQYF. The DNA of the CDR3 is TGCAGCGTGCGGGACAGGGTCGAGACCCAGTACTTC. This chain links TRBV29-1 with TRBJ2-5; 9 nucleotides agree with TRBD1. The length of the CDR3 is 12 residues. The J segment lost 5 bases and the V segment lost 6 bases, leaving 4 bases of the junction unmatched. Germline V gives CDR1 SQVTM, CDR2 ANQGSEA.

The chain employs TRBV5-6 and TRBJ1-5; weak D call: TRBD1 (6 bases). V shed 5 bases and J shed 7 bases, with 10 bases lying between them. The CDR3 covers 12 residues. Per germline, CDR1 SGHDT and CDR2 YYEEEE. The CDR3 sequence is CASSSGVQPQHF. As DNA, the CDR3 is TGTGCCAGCAGTTCAGGGGTCCAGCCCCAGCATTTT. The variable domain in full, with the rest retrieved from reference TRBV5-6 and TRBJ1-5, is DAGVTQSPTHLIKTRGQQVTLRCSPKSGHDTVSWYQQALGQGPQFIFQYYEEEERQRGNFPDRFSGHQFPNYSSELNVNALLLGDSALYLCASSSGVQPQHFGDGTRLSIL.

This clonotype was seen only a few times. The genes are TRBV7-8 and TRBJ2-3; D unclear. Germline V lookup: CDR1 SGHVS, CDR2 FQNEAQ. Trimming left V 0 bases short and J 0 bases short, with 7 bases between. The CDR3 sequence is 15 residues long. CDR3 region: CASSLAPGSTDTQYF. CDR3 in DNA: TGTGCCAGCAGCTTAGCGCCAGGTAGCACAGATACGCAGTATTTT.

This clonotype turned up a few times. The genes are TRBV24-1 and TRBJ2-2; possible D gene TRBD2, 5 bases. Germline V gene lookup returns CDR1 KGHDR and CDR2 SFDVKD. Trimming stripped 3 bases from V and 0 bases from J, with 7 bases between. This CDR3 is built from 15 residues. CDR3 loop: CATSDSGSNTGELFF. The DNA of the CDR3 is TGTGCCACCAGTGATAGCGGATCGAACACCGGGGAGCTGTTTTTT.

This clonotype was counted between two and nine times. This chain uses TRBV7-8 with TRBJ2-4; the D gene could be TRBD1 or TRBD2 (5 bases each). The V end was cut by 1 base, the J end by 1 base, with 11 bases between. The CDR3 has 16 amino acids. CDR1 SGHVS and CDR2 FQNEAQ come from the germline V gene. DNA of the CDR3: TGTGCCAGCAGCTTAGTTGAGGGGACGGCCAAAAACATTCAGTACTTC. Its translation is CASSLVEGTAKNIQYF.

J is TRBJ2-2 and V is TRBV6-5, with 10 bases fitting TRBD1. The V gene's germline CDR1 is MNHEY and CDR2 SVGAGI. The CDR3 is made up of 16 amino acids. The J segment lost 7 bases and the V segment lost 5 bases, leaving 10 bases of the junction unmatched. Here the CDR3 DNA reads TGTGCCAGCAGTGCCGTCGGGACAGGGGCGGGCGGGGAGCTGTTTTTT. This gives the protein CASSAVGTGAGGELFF.

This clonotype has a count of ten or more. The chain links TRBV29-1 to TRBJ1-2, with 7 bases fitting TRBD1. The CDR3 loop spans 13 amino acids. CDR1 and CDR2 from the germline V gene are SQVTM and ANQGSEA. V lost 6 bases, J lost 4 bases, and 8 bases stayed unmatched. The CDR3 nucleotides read TGCAGCGTACCGGGACAGCCATTCTATGGCTACACCTTC. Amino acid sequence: CSVPGQPFYGYTF.

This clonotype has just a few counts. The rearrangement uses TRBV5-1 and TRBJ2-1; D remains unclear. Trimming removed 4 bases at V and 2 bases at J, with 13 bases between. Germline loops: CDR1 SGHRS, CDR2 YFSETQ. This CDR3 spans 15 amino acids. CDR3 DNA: TGCGCCAGCAGCGCGAGACTGGGGACCTACAATGAGCAGTTCTTC. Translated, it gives CASSARLGTYNEQFF.

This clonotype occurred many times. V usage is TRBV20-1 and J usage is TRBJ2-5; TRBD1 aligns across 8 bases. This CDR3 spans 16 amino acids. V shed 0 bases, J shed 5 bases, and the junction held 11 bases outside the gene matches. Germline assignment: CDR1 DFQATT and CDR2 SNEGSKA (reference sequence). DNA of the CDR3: TGCAGTGCTAGAGATCTGGGGCAGGGGGCTTGGGAGACCCAGTACTTC. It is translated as CSARDLGQGAWETQYF.

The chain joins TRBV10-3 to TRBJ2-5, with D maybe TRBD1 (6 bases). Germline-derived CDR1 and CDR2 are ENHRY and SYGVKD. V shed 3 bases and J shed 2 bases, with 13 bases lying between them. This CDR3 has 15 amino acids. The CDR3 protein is CAISDPDRFQETQYF. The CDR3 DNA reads TGTGCCATCAGTGATCCGGACAGATTTCAAGAGACCCAGTACTTC.

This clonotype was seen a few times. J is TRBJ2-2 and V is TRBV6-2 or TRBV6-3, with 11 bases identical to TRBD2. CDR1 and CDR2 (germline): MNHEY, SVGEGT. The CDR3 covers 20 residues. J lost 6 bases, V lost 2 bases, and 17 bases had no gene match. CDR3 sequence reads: CASSYDPWIAGGPEAGELFF. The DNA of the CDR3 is TGTGCCAGCAGTTACGACCCCTGGATAGCGGGGGGGCCCGAAGCCGGGGAGCTGTTTTTT.

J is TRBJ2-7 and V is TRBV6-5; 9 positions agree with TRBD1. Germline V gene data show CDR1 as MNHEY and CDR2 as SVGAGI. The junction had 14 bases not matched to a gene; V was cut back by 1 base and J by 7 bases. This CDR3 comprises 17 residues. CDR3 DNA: TGTGCCAGCAGTTACTATCCCGGGACAGGGCCTATCCGGGAGCAGTACTTC. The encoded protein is CASSYYPGTGPIREQYF.

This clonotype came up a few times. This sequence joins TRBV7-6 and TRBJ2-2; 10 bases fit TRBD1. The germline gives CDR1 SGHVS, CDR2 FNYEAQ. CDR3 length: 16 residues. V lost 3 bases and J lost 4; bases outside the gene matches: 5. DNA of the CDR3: TGTGCCAGCAGCTTCCCCGGGACAGGGGTCACCGGGGAGCTGTTTTTT. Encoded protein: CASSFPGTGVTGELFF.

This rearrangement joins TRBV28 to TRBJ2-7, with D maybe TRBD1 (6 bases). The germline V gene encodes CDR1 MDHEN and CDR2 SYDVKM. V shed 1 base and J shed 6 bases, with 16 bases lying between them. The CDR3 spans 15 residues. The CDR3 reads CASSLSATGLREQYV. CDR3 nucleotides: TGTGCCAGCAGTTTATCCGCCACAGGGCTCCGCGAGCAGTACGTC.

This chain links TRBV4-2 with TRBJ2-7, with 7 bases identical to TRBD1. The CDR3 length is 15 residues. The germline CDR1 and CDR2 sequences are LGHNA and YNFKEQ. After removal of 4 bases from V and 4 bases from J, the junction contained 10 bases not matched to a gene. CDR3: CASSPTGAMGYEQYF. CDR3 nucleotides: TGTGCCAGCAGCCCTACAGGGGCCATGGGATACGAGCAGTACTTC.

The CDR3 here is CASSGGQGAYNEQFF. The CDR3 coding sequence is TGCGCCAGCAGCGGGGGACAGGGGGCCTACAATGAGCAGTTCTTC. The chain combines TRBV5-1 with TRBJ2-1; 11 bases are a match to TRBD1. Germline V CDR1 and CDR2: SGHRS, YFSETQ. The length of the CDR3 is 15 residues. V lost 4 bases, J lost 2 bases, and 2 bases stayed unmatched.